One sample yielded the 7 T cell receptor beta chains listed below, sequenced in a study of blood T cell repertoires in COVID-19. Generated by immunoSEQ multiplex PCR, the TCRdb table keeps only in-frame clones and is missing some. The sample has approximately 100,000 clones, roughly two thirds seen once. The sample was peripheral blood. These receptors were obtained from a man at least 80 years old with acute or convalescent COVID-19.

This clone has only a few counts. The rearrangement links TRBV6-2 or TRBV6-3 to TRBJ2-1; 7 nucleotides align to TRBD2. V was pared by 4 bases and J by 6 bases, with 9 bases of the junction left unmatched. From germline, CDR1 is MNHEY and CDR2 SVGEGT. The CDR3 has 15 residues. CDR3 sequence reads: CASSSLAARGNEQFF. The CDR3 nucleotides read TGTGCCAGCAGTTCCCTAGCGGCGCGAGGCAATGAGCAGTTCTTC.

This clone was counted between two and nine times. The genes are TRBV5-4 and TRBJ2-7, with D tentatively TRBD2 (6 bases). Germline CDR1 is SGHNT and CDR2 is YYREEE (reference sequence). This CDR3 has 14 amino acids. Trimming removed 4 bases from V and 7 bases from J, with 18 bases in between. CDR3 sequence: CASSPRTAAGEQYF. DNA of the CDR3: TGTGCCAGCAGCCCAAGGACTGCCGCGGGGGAGCAGTACTTC. Drawing the rest from reference TRBV5-4 and TRBJ2-7, the complete variable domain is ETGVTQSPTHLIKTRGQQVTLRCSSQSGHNTVSWYQQALGQGPQFIFQYYREEENGRGNFPPRFSGLQFPNYSSELNVNALELDDSALYLCASSPRTAAGEQYFGPGTRLTVT.

The chain's CDR3 is CASSQEGRRGGSTNYGYTF. In nucleotides, the CDR3 is TGTGCCAGCAGCCAAGAAGGCCGAAGGGGGGGGTCTACTAACTATGGCTACACCTTC. The chain combines TRBV3-1 (or the pseudogene TRBV3-2) with TRBJ1-2, with a tentative D call TRBD1 (6 bases). The V end lost 0 bases, the J end lost 0 bases, and 20 bases lay between the germline ends. From germline, CDR1 is LGHDT and CDR2 YNNKEL (reference sequence). The CDR3 is made up of 19 amino acids.

This clone has just a few counts. The chain recombines TRBV4-3 with TRBJ2-6; TRBD1 is a possible D gene (6 bases). CDR3 length: 17 residues. Germline V gene sequence: CDR1 LGHNA, CDR2 YSLEER. V was cut by 0 bases and J by 3 bases, with 12 bases left in between. The DNA for the CDR3 is TGCGCCAGCAGCCAAGAAGGGGGTATTTATGGGGCCAACGTCCTGACTTTC. As protein: CASSQEGGIYGANVLTF.

This rearrangement joins TRBV12-3 or TRBV12-4 to TRBJ2-1, with D possibly matching TRBD1 (6 bases). V was shortened by 5 bases and J by 9 bases, with 14 bases between the two germline ends. The CDR3 totals 13 residues. The CDR3 protein is CASSPEPGVEQFF. DNA of the CDR3: TGTGCCAGCAGTCCAGAGCCAGGGGTTGAGCAGTTCTTC.

The V gene is TRBV15, the J gene TRBJ1-2; D is perhaps TRBD1 (5 bases). The CDR3 extends over 14 amino acids. Germline V gene sequence: CDR1 LNHNV, CDR2 YYDKDF (reference sequence). V dropped 1 base and J dropped 1 base, with 7 bases sitting between them. In DNA, the CDR3 is TGTGCCACCAGCAGAGGACAGAGTAACTATGGCTACACCTTC. Residues: CATSRGQSNYGYTF.

This chain's CDR3 is CASRRFGGELFF. The CDR3 nucleotides are TGTGCCAGCAGGAGATTTGGCGGGGAGCTGTTTTTT. The chain has TRBV28 and TRBJ2-2; no definite D call. Per germline, CDR1 MDHEN and CDR2 SYDVKM. Trimming left V 6 bases short and J 7 bases short, with 9 bases between. There are 12 residues in the CDR3.